The rows below give T cell receptor beta chains drawn from one sample of a study of OX40 agonist ivuxolimab in advanced cancers. Assay used: immunoSEQ multiplex PCR; TCRdb lists only in-frame clones, some missing. The sample lists tens of thousands of clones; more than 80% were seen once. The sample consisted of CD4+ or CD8+ T cells sorted from blood, taken in a trial of the OX40 agonist ivuxolimab. The receptors shown here come from an adult with an advanced solid tumor such as melanoma, head and neck, liver or kidney cancer. Each CDR3 is given with its conserved first and last residue. Fields, in order: clone size, J gene, V gene, D gene, CDR3 protein, CDR3 DNA. The D gene is left open where the match is weak. The listing skips clone size in some rows; elsewhere it reads once, few, many or a size class.

abundance: .
j_gene: TRBJ1-2
v_gene: TRBV4-2
d_gene: .
CDR3aa: CASSQESRVYGYTF
CDR3nt: TGTGCCAGCAGCCAAGAGTCCAGGGTGTATGGCTACACCTTC

abundance: .
j_gene: TRBJ2-2
v_gene: TRBV11-2
d_gene: .
CDR3aa: CASSQGPTGGELFF
CDR3nt: TGTGCCAGCAGCCAAGGACCTACTGGAGGGGAGCTGTTTTTT

abundance: once
j_gene: TRBJ1-1
v_gene: TRBV6-5
d_gene: .
CDR3aa: CASSYSSSGFHTEAFF
CDR3nt: TGTGCCAGCAGTTACTCGAGTTCTGGGTTTCACACTGAAGCTTTCTTT

abundance: .
j_gene: TRBJ2-2
v_gene: TRBV6-1
d_gene: TRBD1
CDR3aa: CASSERGRTGELFF
CDR3nt: TGTGCCAGCAGTGAAAGGGGGCGCACCGGGGAGCTGTTTTTT

abundance: .
j_gene: TRBJ2-7
v_gene: TRBV5-1
d_gene: TRBD2
CDR3aa: CASSWGREGSYEQYF
CDR3nt: TGCGCCAGCAGTTGGGGGCGGGAGGGCTCCTACGAGCAGTACTTC

abundance: .
j_gene: TRBJ2-6
v_gene: TRBV23-1
d_gene: .
CDR3aa: CASSQLTGYYSGANVLTF
CDR3nt: TGCGCCAGCAGTCAATTAACGGGTTACTACTCTGGGGCCAACGTCCTGACTTTC

abundance: .
j_gene: TRBJ2-5
v_gene: TRBV9
d_gene: TRBD2
CDR3aa: CASTRTNPPSSGDRQETQYF
CDR3nt: TGTGCCAGCACCAGAACTAATCCCCCGTCTAGCGGGGACAGACAAGAGACCCAGTACTTC

abundance: .
j_gene: TRBJ1-3
v_gene: TRBV10-3
d_gene: .
CDR3aa: CAISGSGAGNTIYF
CDR3nt: TGTGCCATCAGTGGTTCAGGGGCTGGAAACACCATATATTTT

abundance: few
j_gene: TRBJ2-1
v_gene: TRBV6-5
d_gene: .
CDR3aa: CASSSLGAYNEQFF
CDR3nt: TGTGCCAGCAGCTCCTTGGGGGCCTACAATGAGCAGTTCTTC

abundance: .
j_gene: TRBJ2-2
v_gene: TRBV7-9
d_gene: TRBD2
CDR3aa: CASSLAAAGGRTGELFF
CDR3nt: TGTGCCAGCAGCTTAGCGGCTGCGGGAGGACGCACCGGGGAGCTGTTTTTT

abundance: once
j_gene: TRBJ2-7
v_gene: TRBV6-5
d_gene: TRBD1
CDR3aa: CASSYGTGLSYEQYF
CDR3nt: TGTGCCAGCAGTTACGGGACAGGGCTTTCCTACGAGCAGTACTTC

abundance: .
j_gene: TRBJ2-3
v_gene: TRBV5-1
d_gene: .
CDR3aa: CASSRGGISTDTQYF
CDR3nt: TGCGCCAGCAGCCGCGGCGGGATAAGCACAGATACGCAGTATTTT

abundance: .
j_gene: TRBJ2-3
v_gene: TRBV5-4
d_gene: TRBD1
CDR3aa: CASSLGIGQAQADTQYF
CDR3nt: TGTGCCAGCAGCTTGGGAATCGGACAGGCGCAGGCAGATACGCAGTATTTT

abundance: few
j_gene: TRBJ2-7
v_gene: TRBV7-9
d_gene: TRBD2
CDR3aa: CASRANGLAREQYF
CDR3nt: TGTGCCAGCAGAGCCAACGGACTAGCTCGCGAGCAGTACTTC

abundance: .
j_gene: TRBJ2-7
v_gene: TRBV6-1
d_gene: TRBD1
CDR3aa: CASSELTGAPYEQYF
CDR3nt: TGTGCCAGCAGTGAACTGACAGGGGCACCCTACGAGCAGTACTTC

abundance: .
j_gene: TRBJ2-2
v_gene: TRBV5-1
d_gene: TRBD1
CDR3aa: CASSLIRDSGAGELFF
CDR3nt: TGCGCCAGCAGCTTGATCCGGGACAGTGGCGCCGGGGAGCTGTTTTTT

abundance: .
j_gene: TRBJ1-5
v_gene: TRBV27
d_gene: TRBD1
CDR3aa: CASGQGGSNQPQHF
CDR3nt: TGTGCCAGCGGACAGGGCGGAAGCAATCAGCCCCAGCATTTT

abundance: .
j_gene: TRBJ1-2
v_gene: TRBV28
d_gene: .
CDR3aa: CASSLRHGNGYTF
CDR3nt: TGTGCCAGCAGTTTGCGTCATGGTAATGGCTACACCTTC

abundance: .
j_gene: TRBJ1-1
v_gene: TRBV5-1
d_gene: .
CDR3aa: CASRPDSPNTEAFF
CDR3nt: TGCGCCAGCAGACCAGACAGCCCGAACACTGAAGCTTTCTTT

abundance: .
j_gene: TRBJ1-2
v_gene: TRBV9
d_gene: .
CDR3aa: CASSAEGVINYGYTF
CDR3nt: TGTGCCAGCAGCGCTGAGGGGGTCATCAACTATGGCTACACCTTC

abundance: .
j_gene: TRBJ1-2
v_gene: TRBV19
d_gene: .
CDR3aa: CASSRTWGDYGYTF
CDR3nt: TGTGCCAGTAGTCGGACTTGGGGAGACTATGGCTACACCTTC

abundance: .
j_gene: TRBJ2-7
v_gene: TRBV15
d_gene: TRBD1
CDR3aa: CATSRKVGTGGNEQYF
CDR3nt: TGTGCCACCAGCAGAAAGGTCGGGACAGGGGGAAACGAGCAGTACTTC

abundance: .
j_gene: TRBJ2-5
v_gene: TRBV6-5
d_gene: .
CDR3aa: CASSYSKTVETQYF
CDR3nt: TGTGCCAGCAGTTACTCGAAAACGGTGGAGACCCAGTACTTC

abundance: .
j_gene: TRBJ1-6
v_gene: TRBV6-4
d_gene: .
CDR3aa: CASRDSRSYNSPLHF
CDR3nt: TGTGCCAGCAGAGACAGTCGCTCCTATAATTCACCCCTCCACTTT

abundance: .
j_gene: TRBJ1-5
v_gene: TRBV6-5
d_gene: .
CDR3aa: CASRRKLDGKKHF
CDR3nt: TGTGCCAGCAGGCGAAAATTGGACGGAAAAAAGCATTTT

abundance: .
j_gene: TRBJ2-3
v_gene: TRBV5-1
d_gene: .
CDR3aa: CASSFSGRATDTQYF
CDR3nt: TGCGCCAGCAGCTTTAGTGGTAGAGCCACAGATACGCAGTATTTT

abundance: once
j_gene: TRBJ2-5
v_gene: TRBV7-3
d_gene: .
CDR3aa: CASSPTGSSETQYF
CDR3nt: TGTGCCAGCAGCCCTACAGGGAGTTCAGAGACCCAGTACTTC

abundance: once
j_gene: TRBJ2-7
v_gene: TRBV7-8
d_gene: TRBD1
CDR3aa: CASSPPTGQGGEQYF
CDR3nt: TGTGCCAGCAGCCCACCTACCGGACAGGGTGGCGAGCAGTACTTC

abundance: .
j_gene: TRBJ1-3
v_gene: TRBV6-5
d_gene: .
CDR3aa: CASSHGAWGNTIYF
CDR3nt: TGTGCCAGCAGCCACGGTGCTTGGGGAAACACCATATATTTT

abundance: .
j_gene: TRBJ2-6
v_gene: TRBV4-2
d_gene: .
CDR3aa: CASSQGARVFGLSGANVLTF
CDR3nt: TGTGCCAGCAGCCAAGGTGCCAGGGTTTTTGGACTCTCTGGGGCCAACGTCCTGACTTTC

abundance: .
j_gene: TRBJ2-7
v_gene: TRBV7-3
d_gene: TRBD1
CDR3aa: CASSFRDRVHEQYF
CDR3nt: TGTGCCAGCAGCTTCCGGGACAGGGTCCACGAGCAGTACTTC

abundance: .
j_gene: TRBJ1-1
v_gene: TRBV30
d_gene: .
CDR3aa: CAWSREEATEAFF
CDR3nt: TGTGCCTGGAGTAGGGAGGAGGCCACTGAAGCTTTCTTT

abundance: .
j_gene: TRBJ1-2
v_gene: TRBV7-9
d_gene: TRBD1
CDR3aa: CASSLDTGGGYGYTF
CDR3nt: TGTGCCAGCAGCTTAGACACAGGGGGCGGGTATGGCTACACCTTC

abundance: .
j_gene: TRBJ2-5
v_gene: TRBV29-1
d_gene: .
CDR3aa: CSVDAGTQETQYF
CDR3nt: TGCAGCGTTGACGCGGGGACCCAAGAGACCCAGTACTTC

abundance: .
j_gene: TRBJ1-5
v_gene: TRBV4-1
d_gene: TRBD1
CDR3aa: CASSQMGQGGVQPQHF
CDR3nt: TGCGCCAGCAGCCAAATGGGACAGGGCGGGGTTCAGCCCCAGCATTTT

abundance: .
j_gene: TRBJ2-3
v_gene: TRBV6-6
d_gene: .
CDR3aa: CASSYSESTDTQYF
CDR3nt: TGTGCCAGCAGTTATTCAGAGTCCACAGATACGCAGTATTTT

abundance: .
j_gene: TRBJ1-2
v_gene: TRBV5-6
d_gene: .
CDR3aa: CASSLGATPAPYGYTF
CDR3nt: TGTGCCAGCAGCTTGGGGGCCACCCCAGCCCCTTATGGCTACACCTTC

abundance: .
j_gene: TRBJ2-5
v_gene: TRBV30
d_gene: .
CDR3aa: CAWSSGTSQETQYF
CDR3nt: TGTGCCTGGAGTTCCGGGACATCCCAAGAGACCCAGTACTTC

abundance: .
j_gene: TRBJ2-7
v_gene: TRBV27
d_gene: .
CDR3aa: CASSLGVRAYEQYF
CDR3nt: TGTGCCAGCAGTTTGGGAGTAAGGGCCTACGAGCAGTACTTC

abundance: .
j_gene: TRBJ2-1
v_gene: TRBV27
d_gene: .
CDR3aa: CASSFTTYNEQFF
CDR3nt: TGTGCCAGCAGTTTTACGACCTACAATGAGCAGTTCTTC

abundance: .
j_gene: TRBJ2-7
v_gene: TRBV19
d_gene: .
CDR3aa: CASRNRTSYEQYF
CDR3nt: TGTGCCAGTAGGAACAGAACCTCCTACGAGCAGTACTTC

abundance: .
j_gene: TRBJ1-5
v_gene: TRBV6-1
d_gene: TRBD1
CDR3aa: CASSEAGQVYQPQHF
CDR3nt: TGTGCCAGCAGTGAGGCGGGACAGGTGTATCAGCCCCAGCATTTT

abundance: .
j_gene: TRBJ2-1
v_gene: TRBV13
d_gene: TRBD2
CDR3aa: CASSLAGGEQFF
CDR3nt: TGTGCCAGCAGCTTAGCGGGAGGTGAGCAGTTCTTC

abundance: .
j_gene: TRBJ2-3
v_gene: TRBV19
d_gene: .
CDR3aa: CASSLLAGGDTQYF
CDR3nt: TGTGCCAGTAGTCTTTTGGCGGGCGGAGATACGCAGTATTTT

abundance: .
j_gene: TRBJ2-1
v_gene: TRBV10-2
d_gene: TRBD2
CDR3aa: CATLAGGSEQFF
CDR3nt: TGCGCCACCCTAGCGGGAGGGAGTGAGCAGTTCTTC

abundance: .
j_gene: TRBJ2-1
v_gene: TRBV6-1
d_gene: .
CDR3aa: CASSGQHSLEQFF
CDR3nt: TGTGCCAGCAGTGGTCAGCACAGTCTTGAGCAGTTCTTC